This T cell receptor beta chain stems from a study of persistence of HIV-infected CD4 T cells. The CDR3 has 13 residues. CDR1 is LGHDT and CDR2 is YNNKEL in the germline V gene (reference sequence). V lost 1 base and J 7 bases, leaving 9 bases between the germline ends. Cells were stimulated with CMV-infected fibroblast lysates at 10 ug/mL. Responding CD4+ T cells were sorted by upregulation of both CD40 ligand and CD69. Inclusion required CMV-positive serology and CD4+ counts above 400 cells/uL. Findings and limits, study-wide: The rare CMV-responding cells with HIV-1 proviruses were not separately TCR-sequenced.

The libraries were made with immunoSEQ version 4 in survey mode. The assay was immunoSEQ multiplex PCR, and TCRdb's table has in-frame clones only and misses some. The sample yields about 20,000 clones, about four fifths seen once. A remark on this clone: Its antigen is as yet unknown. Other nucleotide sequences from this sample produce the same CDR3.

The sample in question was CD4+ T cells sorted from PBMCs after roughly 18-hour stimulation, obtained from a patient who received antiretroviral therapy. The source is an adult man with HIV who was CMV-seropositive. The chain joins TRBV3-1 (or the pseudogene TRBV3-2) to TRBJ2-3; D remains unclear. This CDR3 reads CASSQGGVNTQYF. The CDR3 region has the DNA TGTGCCAGCAGCCAAGGGGGTGTCAATACGCAGTATTTT.